A single sample gave rise to the 21 T cell receptor beta chains below, sequenced in a study of T-cell reconstitution after alpha-beta-depleted transplantation in children. Unique molecular identifiers were used to barcode this TCRbeta library. TCRdb fed the PCR reads into MiXCR, producing one record per CDR3 protein. Of fewer than 25,000 distinct CDR3 sequences listed, approximately 10% are singletons. The sample consisted of PBMCs from the stem cell graft donor, taken from the stem cell graft. Every receptor here comes from a human donor who donated a stem cell graft to a child with chronic granulomatous disease.

This clonotype occurred many times. The rearrangement uses TRBV5-6 and TRBJ2-5; D unresolved. Germline V gives CDR1 SGHDT, CDR2 YYEEEE. V dropped 4 bases and J dropped 1 base, with 2 bases sitting between them. This CDR3 is built from 11 residues. CDR3 DNA: TGTGCCAGCAGCACCCAAGAGACCCAGTACTTC. It specifies CASSTQETQYF.

At least ten counts were recorded for this clonotype. This sequence joins TRBV7-8 and TRBJ2-4; D remains unclear. CDR3 length: 14 amino acids. The germline gives CDR1 SGHVS, CDR2 FQNEAQ. The V end was cut by 3 bases, the J end by 0 bases, with 6 bases between. DNA for the CDR3: TGTGCCAGCAGCTTGCGGTTAGCCAAAAACATTCAGTACTTC. It specifies CASSLRLAKNIQYF.

This clonotype was recorded a few times. This chain links TRBV5-1 with TRBJ2-7; no clear D gene. The CDR3 runs to 14 residues. Germline CDR1 and CDR2: SGHRS and YFSETQ. V lost 1 base to trimming and J lost 3 bases, with 11 bases between them. CDR3 nucleotide sequence: TGCGCCAGCAGCTTGTCGGGTAAGGGCTACGAGCAGTACTTC. As protein: CASSLSGKGYEQYF.

This clonotype was observed at least ten times. This chain links TRBV7-8 with TRBJ2-5; no clear D gene. This CDR3 has 14 amino acids. Germline V CDR1 and CDR2: SGHVS, FQNEAQ. Trimming removed 2 bases from V and 1 base from J, with 8 bases in between. The CDR3 here is CASSLTPTQETQYF. CDR3 sequence (DNA): TGTGCCAGCAGCTTAACCCCAACCCAAGAGACCCAGTACTTC. Full variable domain (missing parts from reference TRBV7-8 and TRBJ2-5): GAGVSQSPRYKVAKRGQDVALRCDPISGHVSLFWYQQALGQGPEFLTYFQNEAQLDKSGLPSDRFFAERPEGSVSTLKIQRTQQEDSAVYLCASSLTPTQETQYFGPGTRLLVL.

In this sample, this clonotype turned up many times. The rearrangement joins TRBV5-1 to TRBJ2-7, with D tentatively TRBD1 (5 bases). The ends were cut back, 2 bases at V and 2 bases at J, with 26 bases in the middle. This CDR3 has 19 residues. Germline CDR1 and CDR2: SGHRS and YFSETQ. The CDR3: CASSFYGQVVKTVPYEQYF. The CDR3 nucleotides read TGCGCCAGCAGCTTCTATGGACAAGTAGTCAAGACAGTCCCCTACGAGCAGTACTTC.

This clonotype was recorded many times. The gene calls are TRBV27 and TRBJ2-4, with a weak D call TRBD1 (5 bases). From germline, CDR1 is MNHEY and CDR2 SMNVEV (reference sequence). V was clipped by 0 bases and J by 0 bases, with 9 bases between them. This CDR3 has 16 amino acids. Written as DNA, the CDR3 is TGTGCCAGCAGTTTATCGGCGACAGTAGCCAAAAACATTCAGTACTTC. Translated, it gives CASSLSATVAKNIQYF.

This clonotype has ten or more counts. The J gene is TRBJ2-5, the V gene TRBV24-1, with TRBD2 identical over 9 bases. Germline trimming cut 1 base from V and 5 bases from J; bases unmatched to any gene: 10. The CDR3 sequence is 17 residues long. Germline CDR1 reads KGHDR; CDR2 reads SFDVKD. The CDR3 loop is CATSDFSGGRASETQYF. The CDR3 DNA sequence: TGTGCCACCAGTGATTTTTCGGGCGGGAGGGCCTCGGAGACCCAGTACTTC.

This clonotype showed up many times. This chain links TRBV15 with TRBJ2-7; TRBD2 matches at 10 bases. The length of the CDR3 is 15 residues. Per the germline V gene, CDR1 is LNHNV and CDR2 is YYDKDF (reference sequence). V was pared by 1 base and J by 3 bases, with 3 bases of the junction left unmatched. The CDR3 DNA is TGTGCCACCAGCAGAGCGGTAGCGGGGGGCTACGAGCAGTACTTC. Its protein product is CATSRAVAGGYEQYF.

At least ten counts were recorded for this clonotype. This chain uses TRBV2 with TRBJ2-7, with D perhaps matching TRBD2 (5 bases). Germline CDR1 and CDR2: SNHLY and FYNNEI. Trimming shortened V by 8 bases and J by 5 bases, and 19 bases separated the two germline ends. The CDR3 runs to 14 residues. For the CDR3, the DNA is TGTGCCAGCGGCGCTGCACTAGTGGGCCACGAGCAGTACTTC. The encoded protein is CASGAALVGHEQYF.

This clonotype was detected many times. The chain joins TRBV20-1 to TRBJ1-5; D gene unclear. The CDR3 totals 14 residues. V was shortened by 5 bases and J by 0 bases, with 11 bases between the two germline ends. CDR1 and CDR2 (germline): DFQATT, SNEGSKA (reference sequence). The CDR3 nucleotides are TGCAGTGCTTTGGACCAGATTAGCAATCAGCCCCAGCATTTT. It yields the protein CSALDQISNQPQHF.

This clonotype has at least ten counts. The chain employs TRBV6-5 and TRBJ1-1; perhaps TRBD1 as D (6 bases). CDR3 length: 15 residues. Germline CDR1 and CDR2: MNHEY and SVGAGI. The V end lost 2 bases, the J end lost 5 bases, and 15 bases lay between the germline ends. The CDR3 spells CASSYGTGPGTEAFF. CDR3 in DNA: TGTGCCAGCAGTTACGGAACAGGGCCGGGTACTGAAGCTTTCTTT.

This clonotype was seen repeatedly, ten times or more. The chain recombines TRBV27 with TRBJ2-3, with D unresolved. The germline V and J ends were trimmed by 4 bases and 4 bases, with 9 bases remaining between them. Per germline, CDR1 MNHEY and CDR2 SMNVEV (reference sequence). This CDR3 region has 13 residues. This CDR3 reads CASSWAFPDTQYF. CDR3 in DNA: TGTGCCAGCAGTTGGGCGTTCCCAGATACGCAGTATTTT.

The V call is TRBV6-2 or TRBV6-3, the J call TRBJ2-1; possible D gene TRBD2, 6 bases. V was clipped by 6 bases and J by 9 bases, with 15 bases between them. The CDR3 has 13 amino acids. Germline CDR1 reads MNHEY; CDR2 reads SVGEGT. The CDR3 region has the DNA TGTGCCAGCAGGGGGGGACTCACGGGTGAGCAGTTCTTC. As protein: CASRGGLTGEQFF.

In its sample, this clonotype was seen many times. The rearrangement links TRBV5-1 to TRBJ2-5, with D tentatively TRBD2 (5 bases). CDR3 size: 15 residues. Germline assignment: CDR1 SGHRS and CDR2 YFSETQ. The V end was cut by 4 bases, the J end by 0 bases, with 13 bases between. The CDR3 here is CASSLRGPYQETQYF. The CDR3 DNA sequence: TGCGCCAGCAGCCTCCGGGGTCCGTACCAAGAGACCCAGTACTTC.

This clonotype was seen many times. The CDR3, as DNA: TGTGCCAGCAGTTACTCAGGGAATGGCTACACCTTC. This translates into CASSYSGNGYTF. The V gene is TRBV6-5, the J gene TRBJ1-2; D remains ambiguous. The CDR3 spans 12 residues. Trimming shortened V by 0 bases and J by 6 bases, and 5 bases separated the two germline ends. In germline, CDR1 is MNHEY, CDR2 SVGAGI.

This clonotype was recorded many times. The chain employs TRBV9 and TRBJ2-1, with D perhaps TRBD1 or TRBD2 (5 bases each). Germline V CDR1 and CDR2: SGDLS, YYNGEE. The CDR3 loop spans 16 amino acids. Trimming took 4 bases from V and 10 from J, leaving 24 bases between them. The CDR3 spells CASSPPKTGPSREQFF. The CDR3 coding sequence is TGTGCCAGCAGCCCTCCTAAGACGGGACCCTCGAGGGAGCAGTTCTTC.

This clonotype was observed many times. V usage is TRBV12-3 or TRBV12-4 and J usage is TRBJ1-5, with 9 bases fitting TRBD1. V lost 5 bases, J lost 2 bases, and 4 bases stayed unmatched. The length of the CDR3 is 15 residues. The chain's CDR3 is CASSPGDRGNQPQHF. Here the CDR3 DNA reads TGTGCCAGCAGTCCAGGGGACAGGGGCAATCAGCCCCAGCATTTT.

This clonotype was recorded at least ten times. V and J are TRBV12-3 or TRBV12-4 and TRBJ1-3, with D unresolved. The CDR3 runs to 15 residues. V lost 4 bases and J 0 bases, leaving 10 bases between the germline ends. CDR3 DNA: TGTGCCAGCAGTTACGACGCCAGCTCTGGAAACACCATATATTTT. Residues: CASSYDASSGNTIYF.

Many counts were recorded for this clonotype. The gene calls are TRBV7-3 and TRBJ2-7, with a possible D match to TRBD1 (5 bases). The CDR3 loop spans 13 amino acids. The germline gives CDR1 SGHTA, CDR2 FQGTGA. Between the trimmed V and J ends, which lost 4 bases and 3 bases, there was a span of 10 bases. The CDR3 nucleotides read TGTGCCAGCAGCTCCGTACAGGACTACGAGCAGTACTTC. Its protein is CASSSVQDYEQYF. The whole variable domain, filled in from reference TRBV7-3 and TRBJ2-7, reads GAGVSQTPSNKVTEKGKYVELRCDPISGHTALYWYRQSLGQGPEFLIYFQGTGAADDSGLPNDRFFAVRPEGSVSTLKIQRTERGDSAVYLCASSSVQDYEQYFGPGTRLTVT.

As for this clonotype: This may come from a read error, since a much larger clone is one base off. V and J are TRBV5-6 and TRBJ2-4, with D possibly matching TRBD1 (6 bases). The CDR3 consists of 15 residues. CDR1 is SGHDT, CDR2 YYEEEE, per germline. Trimming took 4 bases from V and 2 from J, leaving 13 bases between them. The CDR3 protein is CASSPGQTPKNIQYF. The DNA for the CDR3 is TGTGCCAGCAGCCCCGGACAGACACCCAAAAACATTCAGTACTTC.

There are a few counts of this clonotype. V and J are TRBV12-3 or TRBV12-4 and TRBJ1-6, with 9 bases matching TRBD1. The CDR3 is 15 residues long. V dropped 4 bases and J dropped 4; count of bases not matched to a gene: 2. The CDR3 DNA follows: TGTGCCAGCAGTTCGGGACAGGGTTATAATTCACCCCTCCACTTT. As protein: CASSSGQGYNSPLHF.